These 10 T cell receptor beta chains came from one sample sequenced in a study of blood T cell repertoires in COVID-19. Assay: immunoSEQ multiplex PCR; the TCRdb copy retains only in-frame clones and omits some. Among approximately 26,000 clones, roughly 89% were seen once, and the ten largest hold over 40%. Input material: peripheral blood. These TCRs come from a human donor with acute or convalescent COVID-19. The donor label of this sample is uncertain.

The chain employs TRBV30 and TRBJ2-6, with 9 bases that match TRBD1. V was pared by 8 bases and J by 2 bases, with 10 bases of the junction left unmatched. This CDR3 spans 16 amino acids. Germline-derived CDR1 and CDR2 are GTSNPN and SVGIG (reference sequence). The CDR3 reads CAARTDRGTGANVLTF. For the CDR3, the DNA is TGTGCCGCCAGGACGGACAGGGGTACTGGGGCCAACGTCCTGACTTTC. The full variable domain, rest sourced from reference TRBV30 and TRBJ2-6, is SQTIHQWPATLVQPVGSPLSLECTVEGTSNPNLYWYRQAAGRGLQLLFYSVGIGQISSEVPQNLSASRPQDRQFILSSKKLLLSDSGFYLCAARTDRGTGANVLTFGAGSRLTVL.

The V and J genes are TRBV6-1 and TRBJ2-5, with 9 nucleotides matching TRBD1. The CDR3 covers 15 residues. Germline assignment: CDR1 MNHNS and CDR2 SASEGT. With 1 base clipped from V and 5 bases from J, the junction kept 5 bases outside the gene matches. The CDR3 loop reads CASSEEHRGRETQYF. CDR3 nucleotide sequence: TGTGCCAGCAGTGAAGAGCACAGGGGGCGGGAGACCCAGTACTTC.

This chain uses TRBV9 with TRBJ2-1; D gene uncertain. With 4 bases removed from V and 3 bases from J, the gap between germline ends came to 11 bases. The CDR3 length is 14 residues. Germline loops: CDR1 SGDLS, CDR2 YYNGEE. CDR3 sequence: CASSYAAYYNEQFF. The CDR3 coding sequence is TGTGCCAGCAGCTACGCGGCATACTACAATGAGCAGTTCTTC.

CDR3: CATSRGGDTDTQYF. The CDR3 bases are TGTGCCACCAGCAGAGGGGGGGATACAGATACGCAGTATTTT. The V and J genes are TRBV15 and TRBJ2-3; tentatively, D is TRBD2 (6 bases). CDR1 LNHNV and CDR2 YYDKDF come from the germline V gene (reference sequence). This CDR3 spans 14 amino acids. V shed 1 base and J shed 3 bases, with 8 bases lying between them.

By share, this clone counts as hyperexpanded. Additional DNA sequences in this sample encode the identical CDR3. The chain joins TRBV27 to TRBJ2-7, with D possibly TRBD2 on 6 matching bases. The V end was cut by 6 bases, the J end by 6 bases, with 9 bases between. Germline V CDR1 and CDR2: MNHEY, SMNVEV (reference sequence). The CDR3 loop spans 11 amino acids. Written as DNA, the CDR3 is TGTGCCAGCAGGTTGGGGGGCGAGCAGTACTTC. Protein sequence: CASRLGGEQYF.

V is TRBV28 and J is TRBJ2-7; TRBD2 matches 12 bases. The germline V gene encodes CDR1 MDHEN and CDR2 SYDVKM. This CDR3 is 14 amino acids long. The V segment lost 9 bases and the J segment 1 base; nucleotides outside the gene matches: 4. The CDR3 here is CASHLAGGSYEQYF. As DNA, the CDR3 is TGTGCCAGTCATCTAGCGGGAGGGTCCTACGAGCAGTACTTC.

This clone came up once. The J gene is TRBJ1-2, the V gene TRBV5-4; D remains unclear. CDR3 length: 13 amino acids. Germline CDR1 is SGHNT and CDR2 is YYREEE (reference sequence). Deletions cut 0 bases from V and 8 bases from J, with 11 bases between. The CDR3 nucleotides read TGTGCCAGCAGCTTGGTACAGATGCAGGGCTACACCTTC. Translating gives CASSLVQMQGYTF.

This chain links TRBV5-4 with TRBJ1-1; 8 nucleotides match TRBD1. Germline trimming cut 1 base from V and 3 bases from J; bases unmatched to any gene: 2. CDR3 length: 14 amino acids. Looked up from germline, CDR1 is SGHNT and CDR2 is YYREEE (reference sequence). Written as DNA, the CDR3 is TGTGCCAGCAGCTTGACAGGGGGTTACACTGAAGCTTTCTTT. Its translation: CASSLTGGYTEAFF.

The DNA for the CDR3 is TGTGCCACCAGTGATCCGACTAGCGGGAGTAATGAGCAGTTCTTC. Translating gives CATSDPTSGSNEQFF. This chain joins TRBV24-1 and TRBJ2-1, with 12 bases that match TRBD2. The length of the CDR3 is 15 residues. Germline CDR1 is KGHDR and CDR2 is SFDVKD. V lost 3 bases, J lost 7 bases, and 3 bases stayed unmatched.

CDR3 bases: TGTGCCAGCAGCGGGGGGGCGAGGGCTGAAAAACTGTTTTTT. Protein product: CASSGGARAEKLFF. The chain uses TRBV7-2 and TRBJ1-4; D is possibly TRBD1 (6 bases). CDR3 length equals 14 residues. The germline V gene encodes CDR1 SGHTA and CDR2 FQGNSA. V was shortened by 5 bases and J by 7 bases, with 14 bases between the two germline ends.